This T cell receptor (beta chain) was obtained from a study of tumor-infiltrating lymphocytes in primary liver carcinoma listed by TCRdb under 2017. Concerning the study at large: Roughly five patients with histopathologically diagnosed primary liver carcinoma underwent surgical resection in China between late 2015 and early 2016. Roughly 3.5 to 7.5 million productive TCRbeta reads were obtained per sample, and no significant difference in read depth was found between tissue types. For each liver tumor, the study sampled five regions along with adjacent normal tissue and blood, and applied TCRbeta repertoire sequencing, expression microarrays and whole-exome sequencing. The five patients, three men and two women aged 30 to 69 years, had hepatocellular carcinoma (four) or combined HCC and intrahepatic cholangiocarcinoma (one). The five patients had tumors staged T1-T3 N0M0, with maximum diameters ranging from about 4.2 to 10 cm. Reproducibility between technical replicate repertoires was high, with correlation coefficients above 0.98 and mean shared-clone rates about 0.9. A total of roughly 35 specimens from 5 patients, comprising approximately 25 tumor regions, 5 adjacent noncancerous liver tissues and 5 peripheral blood samples, were covered by TCRbeta repertoire sequencing.

The germline V gene (reference sequence) sets CDR1 to SEHNR and CDR2 to FQNEAQ. From its cysteine to its phenylalanine, the CDR3 spans 17 amino acids. Only the CDR3 region is kept as DNA, spanning 51 bases read in frame from base 1. Comments on this clonotype: There is no known antigen for this receptor. A read error may account for a junction end that differs from germline.

Using a constant-region primer and ProtoScript II reverse transcriptase, TCRbeta-specific cDNA was reverse-transcribed from 400 to 550 ng total RNA. Construction of the TCRbeta libraries relied on three nested rounds of multiplex PCR, following a slightly modified ARM-PCR procedure. Each of the first two PCR rounds ran for about 10 cycles and used multiplex TRBV1-TRBV30 forward primers together with a Cbeta reverse primer. Sample barcodes and Illumina adapters were attached in a final 25-cycle PCR using Deep VentR polymerase. Before sequencing, amplicons of 200-500 bp were purified from gel using a QIAquick gel extraction kit. An Illumina HiSeq 2500 was used to sequence the TCRbeta amplicons, generating 250-bp paired-end reads. Turning to the authors' computational methods: Quality trimming of reads was performed with Trimmomatic v0.33, and paired reads were merged with FLASH v1.2.11 so that full CDR3 sequences could be recovered. V, D and J germline segments were assigned to the rearranged TCRbeta sequences using MiGEC v1.2.1b. Clonotype statistics, along with Shannon-Wiener diversity indices, were calculated using VDJtools v1.0.0. To reduce sampling bias, subsequent analyses other than the diversity analysis used only the 250 most abundant clonotypes in each sample. TCRdb reprocessing: public reads trimmed at Q25 with fastp, clones called with MiXCR, in-frame beta chains kept. Every distinct CDR3 protein forms one entry, paired with its most common genes and DNA. These V and J calls derive from TCRdb rather than the authors' analysis. The sample has almost 200,000 distinct CDR3 sequences on record, approximately 65% of them singletons. The ten largest clones represent approximately 6.6% of the sample.

Blood RNA was extracted from unsorted whole blood using TRIzol reagent, and germline DNA was obtained with the DNeasy Blood & Tissue kit. At the time of sampling, the patients had chronic HBV infection and had not received any treatment. Before surgery, about 4 milliliters of peripheral blood were collected into K2EDTA tubes. The research as a whole found: Because only the TCR beta chain was sequenced and unpaired alpha chains were not captured, true repertoire diversity is likely underestimated. Only 4 or 5 patients were included in the study, and the authors note that the findings should be validated in a larger study. Comparison of CD4+ and CD8+ T cell repertoires was precluded by the use of bulk unsorted samples. Repertoire overlap was found to be higher between tumor regions (mean around 35%) than between tumor-adjacent (approximately 17%) or tumor-blood (around 15%) pairs, consistent with antigen-driven expansion. A significantly larger repertoire fraction was made up by the top 250 clones in tumors than in blood (p = 0.039).

This receptor was obtained from a woman aged 60 to 75 with primary liver carcinoma and hepatitis B virus infection. The chain is assembled from TRBV7-9 and TRBJ1-2, and TRBD1 may be the D gene, going by 5 matching bases. Source material: peripheral blood. The CDR3 reads CASTLGDGGTAKDGYTF. The sequenced DNA is TGTGCCAGCACCTTAGGGGACGGTGGAACGGCGAAGGATGGCTACACCTTC.